This paragraph covers one T cell receptor beta chain sequence. The germline CDR1 and CDR2 sequences are SGHNT and YYREEE (reference sequence). Trimming shortened V by 2 bases and J by 5 bases, and 16 bases separated the two germline ends. The CDR3 runs to 15 residues. PCR was performed using 60 Vbeta and 13 Jbeta primers. TCRdb keeps only in-frame clones here, not all; method: immunoSEQ multiplex PCR. The table includes a few hundred thousand clones, 80% to 90% detected once. This entry belongs to a study of cytomegalovirus exposure and HLA in healthy donors. The receptor was isolated from a young man in good health and CMV-seronegative. The sample comprised PBMCs. This rearrangement joins TRBV5-4 to TRBJ2-5; tentatively, D is TRBD1 (6 bases). CDR3 amino acids: CASSFGDPTGETQYF. The CDR3 coding sequence is TGTGCCAGCAGCTTTGGCGACCCCACAGGGGAGACCCAGTACTTC.